This is a list of T cell receptor beta chains from one sample in a study of blood T cell repertoires in COVID-19. The assay was immunoSEQ multiplex PCR, and TCRdb's table has in-frame clones only and misses some. This sample has about 160,000 clones, with roughly 85% found just once. The sequenced sample was PBMCs or T cells enriched from blood (not recorded which). The source of these receptors is a man aged 55 to 69 who had recovered from COVID-19. CDR3s include the opening cysteine and the closing phenylalanine or tryptophan. D genes are given only for firm matches. Part of the rows lack a size; the others show once, few, many or a class for expanded clones.

j_call,v_call,cdr3_length,clone_size,d_call,cdr3_nt,cdr3_aa
TRBJ2-3,TRBV2,14,few,TRBD2,TGTGCCAGCAGTGTAGTTAGCGGGATAGATACGCAGTATTTT,CASSVVSGIDTQYF
TRBJ2-3,TRBV2,14,once,TRBD1,TGTGCCAGCAGGGGACAGGGGGGCACAGATACGCAGTATTTT,CASRGQGGTDTQYF
TRBJ2-2,TRBV2,14,-,TRBD1,TGTGCCAGCAGGGGGACAGGGACCACCGGGGAGCTGTTTTTT,CASRGTGTTGELFF
TRBJ2-5,TRBV6-5,14,-,TRBD2,TGTGCCAGCAGTTACTCGGGGAGGGAAGAGACCCAGTACTTC,CASSYSGREETQYF
TRBJ2-7,TRBV11-2,15,-,TRBD2,TGTGCCAGCAGCTACACTAGCGGAAATACCTACGAGCAGTACTTC,CASSYTSGNTYEQYF
TRBJ1-1,TRBV28,17,-,-,TGTGCCAGCAGTTTATACCCCTTGACAGGCCAGAACACTGAAGCTTTCTTT,CASSLYPLTGQNTEAFF
TRBJ2-5,TRBV5-1,14,-,TRBD1,TGCGCCAGCAGCCTAACAGGGGGAGGAGAGACCCAGTACTTC,CASSLTGGGETQYF
TRBJ1-6,TRBV19,14,-,-,TGTGCCAGTAGTATCGGAGCCGGTACTTCACCCCTCCACTTT,CASSIGAGTSPLHF
TRBJ2-5,TRBV7-3,16,-,-,TGTGCCAGCAGCTTAAGATCGGGGGGCCAGGGAGAGACCCAGTACTTC,CASSLRSGGQGETQYF
TRBJ2-1,TRBV9,14,-,TRBD2,TGTGCCAGCAGCGCTAGCGGGATCTATGATGAGCAGTTCTTC,CASSASGIYDEQFF
TRBJ1-3,TRBV5-1,15,few,-,TGCGCCAGCAGCTTGGGACAGAGCTCTGGAAACACCATATATTTT,CASSLGQSSGNTIYF
TRBJ2-7,TRBV27,14,-,-,TGTGCCAGCGGATACAGGGATTTGCGCTACGAGCAGTACTTC,CASGYRDLRYEQYF
TRBJ2-1,TRBV5-4,15,-,-,TGTGCCAGCAGCTGGGAGCGAGCGCCCTACAATGAGCAGTTCTTC,CASSWERAPYNEQFF
TRBJ2-7,TRBV11-2,16,-,TRBD2,TGTGCCAGCCAGAAAGGTGCGGGAGGGCCTTCCAACGAGCAGTACTTC,CASQKGAGGPSNEQYF
TRBJ2-7,TRBV28,12,few,TRBD2,TGTGCCAGCAGTGGGAGGGATCACGAGCAGTACTTC,CASSGRDHEQYF
TRBJ2-1,TRBV5-1,17,-,TRBD2,TGCGCCAGCAGCCGTGGACTAGCGGGAGGGCCGTATTATGAGCAGTTCTTC,CASSRGLAGGPYYEQFF
TRBJ1-3,TRBV28,14,-,-,TGTGCCAGCAGTTTACAAGAGATCCGAAACACCATATATTTT,CASSLQEIRNTIYF
TRBJ2-5,TRBV6-1,15,few,-,TGTGCCAGCAGTGAAGGTGGGAGCCCCAGGGAGACCCAGTACTTC,CASSEGGSPRETQYF
TRBJ1-4,TRBV13,18,-,TRBD1,TGTGCCAGCAGCCCTAGACAGGGGGCGGGTGCAACTAATGAAAAACTGTTTTTT,CASSPRQGAGATNEKLFF
TRBJ2-1,TRBV29-1,13,-,TRBD2,TGCAGCGTTGGACTAGCGTCCTACAATGAGCAGTTCTTC,CSVGLASYNEQFF
TRBJ1-4,TRBV10-3,14,few,TRBD1,TGTGCCATCAGTGAGGCAGGGGGTAATGAAAAACTGTTTTTT,CAISEAGGNEKLFF
TRBJ1-3,TRBV6-1,16,-,-,TGTGCCAGCAGTGAGTCGTGGCGGGACTCTGGAAACACCATATATTTT,CASSESWRDSGNTIYF
TRBJ2-4,TRBV9,14,once,TRBD1,TGTGCCAGCAGCGCGAGACAGGGGAATAACATTCAGTACTTC,CASSARQGNNIQYF
TRBJ1-4,TRBV5-1,15,-,-,TGCGCCAGCAGCTTGGGCACAGGGACTAATGAAAAACTGTTTTTT,CASSLGTGTNEKLFF
TRBJ2-2,TRBV11-2,15,-,-,TGTGCCAGCAGCCCAGGGACATTCCTTTCCGGGGAGCTGTTTTTT,CASSPGTFLSGELFF
TRBJ1-2,TRBV5-1,15,-,-,TGCGCCAGCAGCCAGGCGGGGCAGGGCGAGTATGGCTACACCTTC,CASSQAGQGEYGYTF
TRBJ1-2,TRBV7-9,13,few,-,TGTGCCAGCAGCTTAGGGACATACTATGGCTACACCTTC,CASSLGTYYGYTF